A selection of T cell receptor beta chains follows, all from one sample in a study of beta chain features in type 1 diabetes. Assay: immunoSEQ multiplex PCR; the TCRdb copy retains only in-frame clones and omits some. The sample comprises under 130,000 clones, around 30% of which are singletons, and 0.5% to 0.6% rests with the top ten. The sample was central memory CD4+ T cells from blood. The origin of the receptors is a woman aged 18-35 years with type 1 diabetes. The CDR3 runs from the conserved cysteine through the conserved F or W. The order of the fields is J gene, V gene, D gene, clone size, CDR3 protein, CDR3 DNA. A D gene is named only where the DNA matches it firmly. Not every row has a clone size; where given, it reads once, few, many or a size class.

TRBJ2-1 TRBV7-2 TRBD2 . CASSLPGTSVGSYNEQFF TGTGCCAGCAGCTTACCAGGGACTAGCGTCGGATCCTACAATGAGCAGTTCTTC
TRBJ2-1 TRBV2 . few CASSSPEWAREQFF TGTGCCAGCAGTTCCCCTGAATGGGCCCGTGAGCAGTTCTTC
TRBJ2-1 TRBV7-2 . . CASSLGQIEQFF TGTGCCAGCAGCTTAGGACAAATTGAGCAGTTCTTC
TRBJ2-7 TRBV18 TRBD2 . CASSPAAGGNEQYF TGTGCCAGCTCCCCCGCAGCGGGAGGGAACGAGCAGTACTTC
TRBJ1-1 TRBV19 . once CASKTDARAGTEAFF TGTGCCAGTAAAACGGATGCCAGGGCCGGGACTGAAGCTTTCTTT
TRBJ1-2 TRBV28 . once CASVPRVGGYTF TGTGCCAGTGTCCCGAGGGTTGGCGGCTACACCTTC
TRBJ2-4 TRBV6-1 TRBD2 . CASSVTSGRGGIQYF TGTGCCAGCAGTGTGACTAGCGGGAGAGGGGGCATTCAGTACTTC
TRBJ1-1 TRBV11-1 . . CASSSTTGNTEAFF TGTGCCAGCAGCTCCACGACAGGGAACACTGAAGCTTTCTTT
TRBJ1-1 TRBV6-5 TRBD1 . CASSNAGGLTEAFF TGTGCCAGCAGTAACGCAGGGGGCTTGACTGAAGCTTTCTTT
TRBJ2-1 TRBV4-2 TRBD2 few CASSQFSGAGMNEQFF TGTGCCAGCAGCCAATTCAGCGGGGCGGGAATGAATGAGCAGTTCTTC
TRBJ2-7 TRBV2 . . CASTRREGVHEQYF TGTGCCAGCACCCGCCGTGAAGGGGTCCACGAGCAGTACTTC
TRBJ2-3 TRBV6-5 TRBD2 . CASSRGLDADTQYF TGTGCCAGCAGCCGGGGACTAGATGCAGATACGCAGTATTTT
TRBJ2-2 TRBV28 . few CASSLGGSNTGELFF TGTGCCAGCAGTTTAGGCGGGTCCAACACCGGGGAGCTGTTTTTT
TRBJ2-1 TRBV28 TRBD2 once CASSLFGLAGVSSYNEQFF TGTGCCAGCAGTTTATTCGGCCTAGCGGGGGTTAGCTCCTACAATGAGCAGTTCTTC
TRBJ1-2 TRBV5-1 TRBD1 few CASSFTGGGYTF TGCGCCAGCAGCTTTACAGGGGGTGGCTACACCTTC
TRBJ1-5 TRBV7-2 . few CASSLVGAQPQHF TGTGCCAGCAGCTTAGTAGGGGCCCAGCCCCAGCATTTT
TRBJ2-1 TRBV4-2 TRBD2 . CASSHAGGPYNEQFF TGTGCCAGCAGCCACGCGGGAGGGCCCTACAATGAGCAGTTCTTC